The present TCR beta chain was sequenced within a study of shared clonotypes between healthy human individuals. Germline CDR1 and CDR2: SGHRS and YFSETQ. V gave up 1 base and J gave up 6 bases; unmatched junction bases: 11. The CDR3 runs to 16 residues. Those who donated were healthy HIV-negative adults, with no recent acute infections or vaccinations reported. This clone has a single count. Its antigen is unknown. Deep was the level used in running the assay. TCRdb keeps only in-frame clones here, not all; method: immunoSEQ multiplex PCR. The sample holds around 2,000,000 clones, 90% to 95% seen once. Study-level points and caveats: In a handful of donors, around 4.8% of naive CD4 clonotypes appeared in common. In having few donors, the study represented limited genetic and exposure-history diversity.

Source material: naive CD4+ T cells sorted from blood. The subset was: CD45RA+ positively selected. This TCR was sampled from a man between 18 and 29 years old in good health. The chain is built from TRBV5-1 and TRBJ2-7; 9 bases map to TRBD1. CDR3 amino acids: CASSLMLGQGSGEQYF. The CDR3, as DNA: TGCGCCAGCAGCTTGATGCTGGGACAGGGATCCGGCGAGCAGTACTTC.